These 7 T cell receptor beta chains were sequenced from one sample in a study of T cells expressing NK-cell markers. TCRdb reprocessed the 5' RACE reads, keeping one entry per CDR3 protein, no DNA. The sample data list 150,000 to 170,000 distinct CDR3 sequences. Sequencing used blood T cells: a sorted CD56 or NKG2C T cell subset, CD4+ or CD8+ T cells, or bulk PBMC T cells (not recorded which). These receptors were obtained from a woman aged 50 to 60 in good health.

The genes are TRBV7-9 and TRBJ2-2; TCRdb picks TRBD1, but there is no DNA to check that call. Germline CDR1 SEHNR, CDR2 FQNEAQ (reference sequence). This CDR3 spans 17 amino acids. CDR3: CASSLDPNRGDTGELFF.

V is TRBV6-5 and J is TRBJ2-1; the D call from TCRdb, TRBD2, cannot be confirmed without DNA. The CDR3 has 16 residues. The germline V gene has CDR1 MNHEY and CDR2 SVGAGI. The CDR3 reads CASTRTSGRSLDEQFF.

V usage is TRBV12-3 or TRBV12-4 and J usage is TRBJ2-2; TCRdb picks TRBD1, but there is no DNA to check that call. CDR3 length: 13 amino acids. CDR3 sequence reads: CASTPRGNGELFF.

This chain's CDR3 is CASSPGQSSGNTIYF. The chain uses TRBV7-8 and TRBJ1-3. The CDR3 totals 15 residues. Germline loops: CDR1 SGHVS, CDR2 FQNEAQ.

The chain combines TRBV6-4 with TRBJ2-1; TCRdb names TRBD2, which stays unverified in the absence of DNA. CDR3 length equals 17 residues. Germline CDR1 is MRHNA and CDR2 is SNTAGT. The CDR3 loop reads CASSTYPSGSSGNEQFF.

The chain carries TRBV6-1 and TRBJ1-1. The CDR3 loop spans 13 amino acids. In germline, CDR1 is MNHNS, CDR2 SASEGT. CDR3 sequence reads: CASRKITDTEAFF.

CDR3 residues: CASRMWEGSTTDTQYF. The rearrangement uses TRBV6-5 and TRBJ2-3; TCRdb's assignment of TRBD2 cannot be checked, as there is no DNA. There are 16 residues in the CDR3. Germline values: CDR1 MNHEY, CDR2 SVGAGI.